The 17 T cell receptor beta chains below all came from one sample that was sequenced in a study of Graves' ophthalmopathy and Graves' hyperthyroidism. CDR3 regions of TCR beta were amplified from RNA transcripts. Following a first-round RT-PCR that used HTBI primers, a second-round multiplex PCR was carried out. TCRdb passed the multiplex PCR reads through MiXCR, listing each CDR3 protein once. The sample lists 500,000 to 800,000 distinct CDR3 sequences, 35% to 45% occurring once. Sequencing was performed on peripheral blood. The receptor source for this set is an adult man with Graves' ophthalmopathy.

Points on this clonotype: This may be a read error: a much more frequent sequence differs by one nucleotide. The rearrangement joins TRBV19 to TRBJ2-7, with D possibly being TRBD1 (5 bases). Germline values: CDR1 LNHDA, CDR2 SQIVND (reference sequence). V gave up 5 bases and J gave up 7 bases, with 9 bases separating them. The CDR3 has 11 amino acids. Here the CDR3 reads CASSQNREQYF. DNA for the CDR3: TGTGCCAGTAGTCAAAACAGGGAGCAGTACTTC.

Many counts were recorded for this clonotype. The chain links TRBV20-1 to TRBJ1-2, with D tentatively TRBD1 (5 bases). This CDR3 comprises 15 residues. CDR1 and CDR2 from the germline V gene are DFQATT and SNEGSKA (reference sequence). V lost 0 bases, J lost 6 bases, and 17 bases lay in between. The CDR3: CSARDQQALSDGYTF. The DNA for the CDR3 is TGCAGTGCTAGAGATCAACAGGCACTGTCAGATGGCTACACCTTC.

CDR3 DNA: TGCAGCGTTGAACGGAAGGGGAACACCATATATTTT. It yields the protein CSVERKGNTIYF. The chain links TRBV29-1 to TRBJ1-3; tentatively, D is TRBD1 (5 bases). The V gene lost 2 bases and the J gene lost 7 bases, with 9 bases spanning the gap. In germline, CDR1 is SQVTM, CDR2 ANQGSEA. The CDR3 has 12 residues.

Ten or more counts support this clonotype. V usage is TRBV28 and J usage is TRBJ2-6; D is uncertain. Germline CDR1 reads MDHEN; CDR2 reads SYDVKM. Trimming left V 4 bases short and J 5 bases short, with 15 bases between. CDR3 length: 16 amino acids. The CDR3 spells CASSSLDWVRANVLTF. The CDR3 coding sequence is TGTGCCAGCAGTTCCCTCGATTGGGTCCGGGCCAACGTCCTGACTTTC. Together with reference TRBV28 and TRBJ2-6, the CDR3 gives the full variable domain: DVKVTQSSRYLVKRTGEKVFLECVQDMDHENMFWYRQDPGLGLRLIYFSYDVKMKEKGDIPEGYSVSREKKERFSLILESASTNQTSMYLCASSSLDWVRANVLTFGAGSRLTVL.

In its sample, this clonotype was seen many times. The V call is TRBV25-1, the J call TRBJ1-5, with 9 bases aligning to TRBD1. V shed 5 bases and J 7 bases; nucleotides not matched to a gene: 3. The CDR3 consists of 13 residues. Germline CDR1 reads MGHDK; CDR2 reads SYGVNS. CDR3 DNA: TGTGCCAGCAGTACAGGGGGCGAACAGCCCCAGCATTTT. This gives the protein CASSTGGEQPQHF.

The chain carries TRBV25-1 and TRBJ1-2, with D possibly being TRBD1 (5 bases). The CDR3 sequence is 14 residues long. Germline values: CDR1 MGHDK, CDR2 SYGVNS. The V end lost 5 bases, the J end lost 3 bases, and 13 bases lay between the germline ends. CDR3 bases: TGTGCCAGCAGTTTAGTGGCAGGGTACTATGGCTACACCTTC. Amino acids: CASSLVAGYYGYTF.

This clonotype was counted at least ten times. This chain links TRBV9 with TRBJ1-2; tentative D call: TRBD1 (5 bases). With 4 bases removed from V and 2 bases from J, the gap between germline ends came to 9 bases. Germline V gives CDR1 SGDLS, CDR2 YYNGEE. This CDR3 is built from 13 residues. The CDR3 coding sequence is TGTGCCAGCAGCCCCTCAGGGAACTATGGCTACACCTTC. Amino acids: CASSPSGNYGYTF. Full variable domain (remainder filled in from reference TRBV9 and TRBJ1-2): DSGVTQTPKHLITATGQRVTLRCSPRSGDLSVYWYQQSLDQGLQFLIQYYNGEERAKGNILERFSAQQFPDLHSELNLSSLELGDSALYFCASSPSGNYGYTFGSGTRLTVV.

This clonotype was recorded at least ten times. The rearrangement links TRBV2 to TRBJ1-5; 7 bases are shared with TRBD1. This CDR3 is 14 amino acids long. Unmatched junction bases numbered 2, after V lost 0 bases and J lost 6 bases. Germline values: CDR1 SNHLY, CDR2 FYNNEI. The CDR3 bases are TGTGCCAGCAGTGAAGCAACAGGGGCTCAGCCCCAGCATTTT. Its translation: CASSEATGAQPQHF.

This clonotype was seen ten or more times. This chain uses TRBV2 with TRBJ2-7; D possibly corresponds to TRBD2 (6 bases). CDR1 and CDR2 (germline): SNHLY, FYNNEI. The CDR3 runs to 16 residues. Trimming shortened V by 6 bases and J by 0 bases, and 18 bases separated the two germline ends. CDR3 amino acids: CASRGARDLSSYEQYF. CDR3 in DNA: TGTGCCAGCAGGGGTGCCCGGGACTTGAGCTCCTACGAGCAGTACTTC.

V usage is TRBV25-1 and J usage is TRBJ1-3, with D possibly TRBD1 on 5 matching bases. This CDR3 comprises 15 residues. V dropped 6 bases and J dropped 3 bases, with 15 bases sitting between them. Germline values: CDR1 MGHDK, CDR2 SYGVNS. The CDR3 protein is CASSPWGDRGNTIYF. The CDR3 region has the DNA TGTGCCAGCAGCCCTTGGGGGGATCGTGGAAACACCATATATTTT.

The chain joins TRBV6-4 to TRBJ2-2; a weak D match, TRBD2 (5 bases). The CDR3 covers 15 residues. CDR1 is MRHNA and CDR2 is SNTAGT in the germline V gene. With 6 bases removed from V and 1 base from J, the gap between germline ends came to 12 bases. Written as DNA, the CDR3 is TGTGCCAGCAGAGCCGGGGTTGGGAACACCGGGGAGCTGTTTTTT. Residues: CASRAGVGNTGELFF.

To note about this clonotype: Since the CDR3 does not end with the conserved phenylalanine or tryptophan, this likely comes from a read error. The limits of the CDR3 on the DNA are not certain, so only TCRdb's listed CDR3 is given. The chain employs TRBV11-2 and TRBJ1-4; the table's D call, TRBD1, has no DNA check behind it. The CDR3 length equals 8 residues, ends included. Looked up from germline, CDR1 is SGHAT and CDR2 is FQNNGV. CDR3 residues: CASSQTGV.

Turning to this clonotype: One junction end disagrees with the germline gene, perhaps due to a read error. The gene calls are TRBV7-9 and TRBJ1-1; TRBD1 agrees at 11 bases. The CDR3 extends over 16 amino acids. Germline values: CDR1 SEHNR, CDR2 FQNEAQ (reference sequence). The CDR3 reads CAGRQWRGQGATEAFF. The CDR3 DNA reads TGTGCCGGCAGACAGTGGCGAGGACAGGGGGCCACTGAAGCTTTCTTT. The entire variable domain, with the rest obtained from reference TRBV7-9 and TRBJ1-1, is as follows: DTGVSQNPRHKITKRGQNVTFRCDPISEHNRLYWYRQTLGQGPEFLTYFQNEAQLEKSRLLSDRFSAERPKGSFSTLEIQRTEQGDSAMYLCAGRQWRGQGATEAFFGQGTRLTVV.

This clonotype appeared a few times. The V gene is TRBV29-1, the J gene TRBJ1-1; no definite D call. Germline-derived CDR1 and CDR2 are SQVTM and ANQGSEA. The CDR3 runs to 12 residues. Trimming took 6 bases from V and 7 from J, leaving 15 bases between them. The DNA for the CDR3 is TGCAGCGTGGGCAGCTTGAACGGTGAAGCTTTCTTT. Its protein product is CSVGSLNGEAFF.

This chain uses TRBV25-1 with TRBJ1-1, with D possibly TRBD1 on 5 matching bases. V lost 1 base to trimming and J lost 2 bases, with 8 bases between them. The CDR3 is 14 residues long. Germline V gene sequence: CDR1 MGHDK, CDR2 SYGVNS. Here the CDR3 reads CASSEFGGNTEAFF. CDR3 DNA sequence: TGTGCCAGCAGTGAATTCGGGGGAAACACTGAAGCTTTCTTT.

This chain uses TRBV27 with TRBJ1-1; D is perhaps TRBD1 (6 bases). The length of the CDR3 is 15 residues. Germline assignment: CDR1 MNHEY and CDR2 SMNVEV (reference sequence). Trimming took off 5 bases at V and 8 bases at J, with 21 bases between the two ends. The CDR3 sequence: CASSPYPTGNHEAFF. CDR3 coding DNA: TGTGCCAGCAGTCCGTACCCGACAGGCAATCACGAAGCTTTCTTT.

This clonotype showed up many times. The chain recombines TRBV5-1 with TRBJ1-2; 9 nucleotides line up with TRBD1. V lost 4 bases, J lost 4 bases, and 8 bases stayed unmatched. The CDR3 contains 15 residues. The V gene's germline CDR1 is SGHRS and CDR2 YFSETQ. This CDR3 reads CASSPGTGHGYGYTF. In nucleotides, the CDR3 is TGCGCCAGCAGCCCAGGGACAGGGCACGGCTATGGCTACACCTTC.